Below, one T cell receptor beta chain is given with its context. What it binds is unknown. J gave up 8 bases and V 4 bases, and 5 bases lay outside the gene matches. CDR1 and CDR2 (germline): SGHDT, YYEEEE. The CDR3 runs to 13 residues. These data originate in a study of cytomegalovirus exposure and HLA in healthy donors. Primers: 60 Vbeta forward and 13 Jbeta reverse. Libraries were prepared by immunoSEQ multiplex PCR; TCRdb keeps only in-frame clonotypes and omits some of them. This sample carries 150,000 or so clones, 70% to 80% of them seen once, and the ten largest clones take 2% to 2.5%. General study findings and limits: What TCR beta sequences reportedly achieved was accurate prediction of HLA-A and HLA-B alleles in most subjects.

The TCR was taken from a woman aged 60 to 75 in good health and CMV-seropositive. This chain joins TRBV5-6 and TRBJ1-4; 7 positions match TRBD1. The specimen sequenced was PBMCs. CDR3 region: CASSRDRKEKLFF. The DNA of the CDR3 is TGTGCCAGCAGCCGGGACAGAAAAGAAAAACTGTTTTTT. The variable domain in full, completed from reference TRBV5-6 and TRBJ1-4, reads DAGVTQSPTHLIKTRGQQVTLRCSPKSGHDTVSWYQQALGQGPQFIFQYYEEEERQRGNFPDRFSGHQFPNYSSELNVNALLLGDSALYLCASSRDRKEKLFFGSGTQLSVL.